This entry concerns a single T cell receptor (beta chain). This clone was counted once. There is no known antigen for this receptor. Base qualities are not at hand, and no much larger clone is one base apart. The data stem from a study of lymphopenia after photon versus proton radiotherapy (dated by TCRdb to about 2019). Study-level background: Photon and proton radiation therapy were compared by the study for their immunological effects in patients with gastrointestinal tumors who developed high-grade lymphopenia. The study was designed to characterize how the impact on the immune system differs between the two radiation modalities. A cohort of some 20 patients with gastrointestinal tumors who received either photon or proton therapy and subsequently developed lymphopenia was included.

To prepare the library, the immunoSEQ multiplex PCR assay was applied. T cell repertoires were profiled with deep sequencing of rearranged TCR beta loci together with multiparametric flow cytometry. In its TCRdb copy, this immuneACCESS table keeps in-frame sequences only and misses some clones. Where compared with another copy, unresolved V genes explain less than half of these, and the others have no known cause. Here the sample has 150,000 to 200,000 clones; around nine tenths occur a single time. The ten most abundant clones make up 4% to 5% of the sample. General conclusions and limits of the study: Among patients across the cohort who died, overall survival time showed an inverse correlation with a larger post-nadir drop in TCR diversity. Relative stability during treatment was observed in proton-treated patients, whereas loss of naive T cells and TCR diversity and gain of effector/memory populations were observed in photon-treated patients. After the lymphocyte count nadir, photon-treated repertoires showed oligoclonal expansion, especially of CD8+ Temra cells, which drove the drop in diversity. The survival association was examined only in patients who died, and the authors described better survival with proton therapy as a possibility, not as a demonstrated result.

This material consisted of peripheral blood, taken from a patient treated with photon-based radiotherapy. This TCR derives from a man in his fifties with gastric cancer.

The CDR3 protein: CASSQDYRRDNQPQHF. The nucleotides read TGTGCCAGCAGCCAAGATTATCGACGGGACAATCAGCCCCAGCATTTT. The chain uses TRBV4-2 and TRBJ1-5, with no confident D gene call. CDR1 LGHNA and CDR2 YNFKEQ were looked up in the germline V gene. V and J lose 0 bases and 3 bases, and a span of 12 bases separates them. From cysteine to phenylalanine, the CDR3 is 16 amino acids long. The kept DNA is CDR3 alone, 48 bases in frame from the first base.